The rows below give T cell receptor beta chains drawn from one sample of a study of control samples from healthy donors and cancer patients. Clones were read by immunoSEQ multiplex PCR, and TCRdb kept only the in-frame ones, dropping some. This table has around 200,000 clones, 90% to 95% appearing once. Input material: blood. These receptors were obtained from a man over 45 in good health. Each CDR3 is given with its conserved first and last residue. A D gene is named only where the DNA matches it firmly. A row's size may be missing; if present it is once, few, many or a size class.

V gene,D gene,J gene,clone size,CDR3 DNA,CDR3 protein
TRBV4-2,.,TRBJ1-4,.,TGTGCCAGCAGCCAAGAGGGGCAGCCTAGGGGAAAACTGTTTTTT,CASSQEGQPRGKLFF
TRBV7-9,TRBD1,TRBJ2-7,.,TGTGCCAGCAGCTTACGCCCGGGACAGGGCTCCTACGAGCAGTACTTC,CASSLRPGQGSYEQYF
TRBV28,TRBD2,TRBJ2-7,.,TGTGCCAGCAGTACCGCGGGCGGGGGGTCCTACGAGCAGTACTTC,CASSTAGGGSYEQYF
TRBV24-1,TRBD1,TRBJ1-5,.,TGTGCCACCAGTGTAAGGGGGCTGCAGCCCCAGCATTTT,CATSVRGLQPQHF
TRBV5-1,.,TRBJ2-7,few,TGCGCCAGCAGCTTCGACAGCTCCTACGAGCAGTACTTC,CASSFDSSYEQYF
TRBV27,.,TRBJ1-2,once,TGTGCCAGCAGACAACAGGGTACTCTTAATGGCTACACCTTC,CASRQQGTLNGYTF
TRBV4-3,TRBD1,TRBJ1-5,.,TGCGCCAGCAGCCAAGATTTAGACAGGGGGCTTGCTCAGCCCCAGCATTTT,CASSQDLDRGLAQPQHF
TRBV5-1,.,TRBJ2-2,.,TGCGCCAGCAGCTTGGAGGGTGCCGGGGAGCTGTTTTTT,CASSLEGAGELFF
TRBV5-1,.,TRBJ1-1,.,TGCGCCAGCAGCTTCCCAGGGGAGGGCACTGAAGCTTTCTTT,CASSFPGEGTEAFF
TRBV28,.,TRBJ1-1,.,TGTGCCAGCAGTGAACTCTTGAGGGGGACTGAAGCTTTCTTT,CASSELLRGTEAFF
TRBV15,TRBD1,TRBJ1-4,.,TGTGCCACCAGCCCGCTTGGGACAGGCCCAGGTGCTAGGGATGAAAAACTGTTTTTT,CATSPLGTGPGARDEKLFF
TRBV18,.,TRBJ2-3,.,TGTGCCAGCTCACTTCGGTTTGGGACAGATACGCAGTATTTT,CASSLRFGTDTQYF
TRBV6-1,.,TRBJ1-1,.,TGTGCCAGCAGTGAACAGGTTAAAACTGAAGCTTTCTTT,CASSEQVKTEAFF
TRBV4-2,.,TRBJ2-2,.,TGTGCCAGCAGCCCCGGTGTTAGTCGGGGGGAGCTGTTTTTT,CASSPGVSRGELFF
TRBV5-1,TRBD1,TRBJ1-4,.,TGCGCCAGCAGCATGGTCGGGACAGGGAATTCGGACGAAAAACTGTTTTTT,CASSMVGTGNSDEKLFF